A selection of T cell receptor beta chains follows, all from one sample in a study of cytomegalovirus exposure and HLA in healthy donors. The repertoire was sequenced with immunoSEQ multiplex PCR; TCRdb's copy has only in-frame clones and lacks some. This sample has over 200,000 clones, with almost 90% found just once. The specimen sequenced was PBMCs. The source of these receptors is a woman aged 18-30 years in good health and CMV-seronegative. Both conserved end residues are part of each CDR3. D genes are given only for firm matches. The size entry is marked missing in some rows and otherwise reads once, few, many or a size class.

length,D,V,J,size,DNA,CDR3
14,-,TRBV7-9,TRBJ1-2,once,TGTGCCAGCAGCTTAGCGGAGGGGAATGGTGGCTACACCTTC,CASSLAEGNGGYTF
15,-,TRBV28,TRBJ2-7,-,TGTGCCAGCAGTTTTGAAGGGACTTCCTCCTACGAGCAGTACTTC,CASSFEGTSSYEQYF
14,-,TRBV28,TRBJ1-2,-,TGTGCCAGCAGTTTAAGGGGCAGGGTATATGGCTACACCTTC,CASSLRGRVYGYTF
11,-,TRBV29-1,TRBJ2-3,once,TGCAGCGTTGAAGCTGCAGATACGCAGTATTTT,CSVEAADTQYF
14,TRBD1,TRBV6-4,TRBJ2-3,-,TGTGCCAGCAGCCAAACAGGGGCCCCAGATACGCAGTATTTT,CASSQTGAPDTQYF
11,-,TRBV2,TRBJ1-2,-,TGTGCCAGCAGACCGGTGGGCGGCTACACCTTC,CASRPVGGYTF
13,-,TRBV7-9,TRBJ2-2,-,TGTGCCAGCAGCTCCCCCGGAGGTGGGGAGCTGTTTTTT,CASSSPGGGELFF
13,-,TRBV27,TRBJ1-6,-,TGTGCCAGCAGTTTAACTCTTAATTCACCCCTCCACTTT,CASSLTLNSPLHF
14,-,TRBV7-9,TRBJ1-4,-,TGTGCCAGCAGCTTCTCGTTCTCGAATGAAAAACTGTTTTTT,CASSFSFSNEKLFF
13,TRBD1,TRBV7-9,TRBJ1-2,-,TGTGCCAGCAGCCCAGGACAGGGCCATGGCTACACCTTC,CASSPGQGHGYTF
15,-,TRBV4-3,TRBJ2-2,-,TGCGCCAGCAGCCATACAGGAACTGGCACCGGGGAGCTGTTTTTT,CASSHTGTGTGELFF
11,-,TRBV6-1,TRBJ1-1,-,TGTGCCAGCAGTTACGGGGGAACGGCCCTCTTT,CASSYGGTALF
16,TRBD2,TRBV28,TRBJ2-5,-,TGTGCCAGCAGTTCGACTAGCGGGGGGCCCGGAGAGACCCAGTACTTC,CASSSTSGGPGETQYF
14,TRBD1,TRBV5-1,TRBJ1-2,-,TGCGCCAGCAGCTTGGGCAGGGGGCCGTATGGCTACACCTTC,CASSLGRGPYGYTF
17,-,TRBV7-2,TRBJ1-6,-,TGTGCCAGCAGCTTAGTAGGGGGTGTACCCTATAATTCACCCCTCCACTTT,CASSLVGGVPYNSPLHF
16,-,TRBV7-9,TRBJ2-1,-,TGTGCCAGCAGCCCCAGGACAATTCAAGTCCACAATGAGCAGTTCTTC,CASSPRTIQVHNEQFF
12,TRBD1,TRBV28,TRBJ1-1,-,TGTGCCAGCAGCGGAATGACAGGGGTCGCTTTCTTT,CASSGMTGVAFF
15,-,TRBV4-3,TRBJ2-7,-,TGCGCCAGCAGCCAAGATGCGGGTCTGCGCTACGAGCAGTACTTC,CASSQDAGLRYEQYF
16,TRBD2,TRBV7-9,TRBJ2-7,-,TGTGCCAGCAGCTTATGGACTAGCGGGGGTTCTGGCGAGCAGTACTTC,CASSLWTSGGSGEQYF
12,-,TRBV25-1,TRBJ1-1,-,TGTGCCAGCAGTGAACAGGGATCTGAAGCTTTCTTT,CASSEQGSEAFF
16,-,TRBV18,TRBJ2-6,-,TGTGCCAGCTCACCTCCCAGTGGTCGTGGGGCCAACGTCCTGACTTTC,CASSPPSGRGANVLTF
17,TRBD1,TRBV28,TRBJ1-5,-,TGTGCCAGCAGTTTACGTGGGACAGGGTTTAGCAATCAGCCCCAGCATTTT,CASSLRGTGFSNQPQHF
16,TRBD2,TRBV28,TRBJ2-1,-,TGTGCCAGCAGCCAAATCCTAGCGGGGGGTTACAATGAGCAGTTCTTC,CASSQILAGGYNEQFF
15,-,TRBV4-1,TRBJ2-1,-,TGCGCCAGCAGCCAAGAGGGGGGACCCTACAATGAGCAGTTCTTC,CASSQEGGPYNEQFF
13,-,TRBV11-2,TRBJ1-5,-,TGTGCCAGCAGCCGACAGGGCAATCAGCCCCAGCATTTT,CASSRQGNQPQHF
14,-,TRBV7-8,TRBJ1-4,-,TGTGCCAGCAGCTTAGATGAACCGTGGGAGAAACTGTTTTTT,CASSLDEPWEKLFF
13,-,TRBV27,TRBJ2-1,-,TGTGCCAGCACCCGTGGGCAGAACAATGAGCAGTTCTTC,CASTRGQNNEQFF
13,-,TRBV5-1,TRBJ2-2,-,TGCGCCAGCAGCGCCCCGAAGCCCGGGGAGCTGTTTTTT,CASSAPKPGELFF
18,TRBD2,TRBV12-5,TRBJ2-5,-,TGTGCTAGTGGTTTGGTAGTGGGGGGGGAGCGGTACCAAGAGACCCAGTACTTC,CASGLVVGGERYQETQYF
15,TRBD1,TRBV5-1,TRBJ2-5,-,TGCGCCAGCAGCTTTTCGGACAGGGCGATTCAGACCCAGTACTTC,CASSFSDRAIQTQYF
14,-,TRBV4-1,TRBJ2-2,-,TGCGCCAGCAGCCAGGGTGACTCACCTGGGGAGCTGTTTTTT,CASSQGDSPGELFF
14,-,TRBV6-5,TRBJ2-5,few,TGTGCCAGCAGTTACTCGACCCAGGGGGAGACCCAGTACTTC,CASSYSTQGETQYF
16,TRBD1,TRBV5-5,TRBJ1-1,-,TGTGCCAGCAGCAACGGGGACAGGGGGCTGGACACTGAAGCTTTCTTT,CASSNGDRGLDTEAFF
16,TRBD1,TRBV27,TRBJ2-7,-,TGTGCCAGCAGTTCAATATTACCGGGACAGGGTTACGAGCAGTACTTC,CASSSILPGQGYEQYF
15,TRBD1,TRBV15,TRBJ1-5,-,TGTGCCACCAGCAGAGGGGACAGGAACAATCAGCCCCAGCATTTT,CATSRGDRNNQPQHF
11,-,TRBV28,TRBJ1-2,-,TGTGCCAGCAGGAGGAGAAGGGGCTACACCTTC,CASRRRRGYTF
16,TRBD2,TRBV5-4,TRBJ2-3,-,TGTGCCAGCAGCCCCGGGACTAGCGGGGGTACAGATACGCAGTATTTT,CASSPGTSGGTDTQYF
14,TRBD1,TRBV5-6,TRBJ2-1,-,TGTGCCAGCAGCTCCCGGGACAGGGACGATGAGCAGTTCTTC,CASSSRDRDDEQFF
12,-,TRBV25-1,TRBJ2-3,-,TGTGCCAGCAGTGAGTACACAGATACGCAGTATTTT,CASSEYTDTQYF
14,-,TRBV10-2,TRBJ2-2,-,TGCGCCAGCAGTCCCCCGGCAGGGTCCGGGGAGCTGTTTTTT,CASSPPAGSGELFF
15,TRBD1,TRBV5-8,TRBJ2-7,-,TGTGCCAGCAGCCCGGGGACAGTGATCTCCTACGAGCAGTACTTC,CASSPGTVISYEQYF
15,-,TRBV4-1,TRBJ2-7,-,TGCGCCAGCAGCCAGAAGGTGGGGAGTACCTACGAGCAGTACTTC,CASSQKVGSTYEQYF